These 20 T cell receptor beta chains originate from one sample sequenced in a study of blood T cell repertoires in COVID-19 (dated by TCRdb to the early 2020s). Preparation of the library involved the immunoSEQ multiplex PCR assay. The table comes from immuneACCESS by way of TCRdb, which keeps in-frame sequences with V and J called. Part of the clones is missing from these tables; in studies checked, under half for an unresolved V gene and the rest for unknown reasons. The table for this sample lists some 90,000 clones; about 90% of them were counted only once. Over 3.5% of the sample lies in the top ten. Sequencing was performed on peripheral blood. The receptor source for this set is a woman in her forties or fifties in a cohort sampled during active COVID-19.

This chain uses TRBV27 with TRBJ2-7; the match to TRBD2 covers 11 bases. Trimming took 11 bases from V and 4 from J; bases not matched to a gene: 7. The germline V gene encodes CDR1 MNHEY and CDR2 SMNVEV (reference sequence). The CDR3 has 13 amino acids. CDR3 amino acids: CAGMASGGYEQYF. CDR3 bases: TGTGCCGGCATGGCTAGCGGGGGGTACGAGCAGTACTTC.

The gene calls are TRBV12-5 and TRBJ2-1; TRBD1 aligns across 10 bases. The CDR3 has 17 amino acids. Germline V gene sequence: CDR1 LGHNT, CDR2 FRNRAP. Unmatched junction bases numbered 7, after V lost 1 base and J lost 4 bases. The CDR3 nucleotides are TGTGCTAGTGGTTTGGAAAACCGGGACAGGGGTTACAATGAGCAGTTCTTC. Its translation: CASGLENRDRGYNEQFF.

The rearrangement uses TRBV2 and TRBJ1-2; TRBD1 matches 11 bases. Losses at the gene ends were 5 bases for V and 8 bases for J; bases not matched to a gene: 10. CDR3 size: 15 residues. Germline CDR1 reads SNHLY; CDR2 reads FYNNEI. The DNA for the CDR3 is TGTGCCAGCAGTCAAAGGGGACAGGGGGAGGGCGGCTACACCTTC. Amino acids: CASSQRGQGEGGYTF.

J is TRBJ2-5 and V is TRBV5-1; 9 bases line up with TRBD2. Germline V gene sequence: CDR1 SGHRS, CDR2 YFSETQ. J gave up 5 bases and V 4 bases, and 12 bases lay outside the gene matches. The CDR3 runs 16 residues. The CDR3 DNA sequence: TGCGCCAGCAGCACCCGGACTAGCGCGATAAGGGAGACCCAGTACTTC. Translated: CASSTRTSAIRETQYF. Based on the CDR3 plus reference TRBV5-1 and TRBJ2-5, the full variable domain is KAGVTQTPRYLIKTRGQQVTLSCSPISGHRSVSWYQQTPGQGLQFLFEYFSETQRNKGNFPGRFSGRQFSNSRSEMNVSTLELGDSALYLCASSTRTSAIRETQYFGPGTRLLVL.

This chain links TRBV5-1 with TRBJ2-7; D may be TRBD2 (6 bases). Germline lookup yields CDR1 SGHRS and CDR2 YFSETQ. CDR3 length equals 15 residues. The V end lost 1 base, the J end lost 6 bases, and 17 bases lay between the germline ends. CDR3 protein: CASSLSITASVEQYF. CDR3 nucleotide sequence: TGCGCCAGCAGCTTGTCTATTACTGCTAGCGTCGAGCAGTACTTC. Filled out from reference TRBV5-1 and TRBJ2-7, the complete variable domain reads KAGVTQTPRYLIKTRGQQVTLSCSPISGHRSVSWYQQTPGQGLQFLFEYFSETQRNKGNFPGRFSGRQFSNSRSEMNVSTLELGDSALYLCASSLSITASVEQYFGPGTRLTVT.

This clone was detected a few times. CDR3 nucleotide sequence: TGCAGTGCTAGTATCCCTAGCGGGATTTCCTCCTACGAGCAGTACTTC. This encodes CSASIPSGISSYEQYF. V gene TRBV20-1 combines with J gene TRBJ2-7; TRBD2 matches 9 bases. Per germline, CDR1 DFQATT and CDR2 SNEGSKA (reference sequence). J lost 0 bases, V lost 3 bases, and 9 bases had no gene match. The length of the CDR3 is 16 residues.

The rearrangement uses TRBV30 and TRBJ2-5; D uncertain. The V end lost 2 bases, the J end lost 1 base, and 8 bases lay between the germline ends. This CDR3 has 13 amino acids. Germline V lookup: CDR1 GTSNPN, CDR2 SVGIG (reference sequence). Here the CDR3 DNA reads TGTGCCTGGAGTAGGAGAGCCCAAGAGACCCAGTACTTC. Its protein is CAWSRRAQETQYF.

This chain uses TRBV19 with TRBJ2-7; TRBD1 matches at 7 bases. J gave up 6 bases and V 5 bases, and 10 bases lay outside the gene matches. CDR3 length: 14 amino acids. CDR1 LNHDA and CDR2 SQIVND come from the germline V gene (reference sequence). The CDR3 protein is CASSQRQGVSEQYF. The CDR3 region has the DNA TGTGCCAGTAGTCAAAGGCAGGGGGTGTCCGAGCAGTACTTC.

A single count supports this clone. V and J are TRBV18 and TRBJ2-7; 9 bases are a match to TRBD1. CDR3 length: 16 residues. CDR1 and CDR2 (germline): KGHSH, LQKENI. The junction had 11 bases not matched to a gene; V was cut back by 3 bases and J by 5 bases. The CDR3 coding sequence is TGTGCCAGCTCACCGAATGAGGCGGGACAGGGTAACGAGCAGTACTTC. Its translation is CASSPNEAGQGNEQYF.

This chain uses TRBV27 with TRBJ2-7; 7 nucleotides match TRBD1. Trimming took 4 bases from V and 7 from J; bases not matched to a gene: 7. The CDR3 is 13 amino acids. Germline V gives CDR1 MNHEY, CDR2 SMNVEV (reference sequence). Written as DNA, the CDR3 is TGTGCCAGCAGTTCCCGACAGGGTGAAGAGCAGTACTTC. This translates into CASSSRQGEEQYF.

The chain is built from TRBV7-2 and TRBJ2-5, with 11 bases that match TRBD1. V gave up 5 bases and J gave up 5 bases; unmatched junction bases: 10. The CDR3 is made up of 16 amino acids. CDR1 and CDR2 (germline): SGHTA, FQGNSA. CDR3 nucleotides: TGTGCCAGCAGCATACGGACAGGGGGCTTGTCGGAGACCCAGTACTTC. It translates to CASSIRTGGLSETQYF.

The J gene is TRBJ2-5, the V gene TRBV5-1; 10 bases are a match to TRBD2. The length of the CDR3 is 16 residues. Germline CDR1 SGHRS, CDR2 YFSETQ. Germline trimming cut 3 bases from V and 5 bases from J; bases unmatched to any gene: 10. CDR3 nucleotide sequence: TGCGCCAGCAGCTCTGCAGCGGGGGGGCCTGTTGAGACCCAGTACTTC. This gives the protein CASSSAAGGPVETQYF. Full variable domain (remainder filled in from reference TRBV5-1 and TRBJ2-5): KAGVTQTPRYLIKTRGQQVTLSCSPISGHRSVSWYQQTPGQGLQFLFEYFSETQRNKGNFPGRFSGRQFSNSRSEMNVSTLELGDSALYLCASSSAAGGPVETQYFGPGTRLLVL.

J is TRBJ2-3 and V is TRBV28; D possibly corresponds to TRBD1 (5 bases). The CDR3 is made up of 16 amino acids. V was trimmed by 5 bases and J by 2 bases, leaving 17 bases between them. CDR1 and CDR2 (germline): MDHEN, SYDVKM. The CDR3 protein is CASSPHMGRDTDTQYF. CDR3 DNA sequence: TGTGCCAGCAGTCCTCACATGGGGCGCGACACAGATACGCAGTATTTT.

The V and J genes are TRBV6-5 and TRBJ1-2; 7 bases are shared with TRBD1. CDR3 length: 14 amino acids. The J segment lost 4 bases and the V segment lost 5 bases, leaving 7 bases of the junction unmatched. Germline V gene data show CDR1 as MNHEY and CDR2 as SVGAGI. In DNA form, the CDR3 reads TGTGCCAGCAGTCCAGACAGGGACCTCTATGGCTACACCTTC. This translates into CASSPDRDLYGYTF.

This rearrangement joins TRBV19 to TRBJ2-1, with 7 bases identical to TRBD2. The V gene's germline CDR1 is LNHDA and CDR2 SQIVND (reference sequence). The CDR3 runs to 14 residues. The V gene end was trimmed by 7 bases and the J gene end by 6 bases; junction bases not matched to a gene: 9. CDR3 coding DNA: TGTGCCAGTATGTGGGGCGGGAGCGGCAATGAGCAGTTCTTC. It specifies CASMWGGSGNEQFF. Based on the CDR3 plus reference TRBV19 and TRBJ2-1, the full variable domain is DGGITQSPKYLFRKEGQNVTLSCEQNLNHDAMYWYRQDPGQGLRLIYYSQIVNDFQKGDIAEGYSVSREKKESFPLTVTSAQKNPTAFYLCASMWGGSGNEQFFGPGTRLTVL.

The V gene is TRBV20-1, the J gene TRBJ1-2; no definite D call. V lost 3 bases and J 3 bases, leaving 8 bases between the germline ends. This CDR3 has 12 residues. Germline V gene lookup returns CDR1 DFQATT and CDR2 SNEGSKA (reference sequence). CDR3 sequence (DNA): TGCAGTGCTAGTTTGTCAGACTATGGCTACACCTTC. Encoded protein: CSASLSDYGYTF.

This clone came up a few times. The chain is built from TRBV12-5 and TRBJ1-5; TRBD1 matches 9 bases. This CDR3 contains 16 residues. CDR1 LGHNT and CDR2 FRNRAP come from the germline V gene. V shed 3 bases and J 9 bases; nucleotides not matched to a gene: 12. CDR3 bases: TGTGCTAGTGGTTTAAAGGGACAGGGCCAATTATGGCCCCAGCATTTT. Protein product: CASGLKGQGQLWPQHF.

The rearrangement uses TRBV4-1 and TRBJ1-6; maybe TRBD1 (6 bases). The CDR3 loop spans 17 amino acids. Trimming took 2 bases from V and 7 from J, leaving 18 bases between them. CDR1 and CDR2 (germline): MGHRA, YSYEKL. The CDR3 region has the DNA TGCGCCAGCAGCCAATTCGGACAGACGTCTGGAAATTCACCCCTCCACTTT. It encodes CASSQFGQTSGNSPLHF.

The CDR3 DNA is TGTGCCACTACCCGGGGGGGAGGGGGCAATCTCTACAATGAGCAGTTCTTC. Translated: CATTRGGGGNLYNEQFF. The chain couples TRBV10-3 to TRBJ2-1; maybe TRBD2 (8 bases). The CDR3 is made up of 17 amino acids. CDR1 is ENHRY and CDR2 is SYGVKD in the germline V gene. Trimming removed 10 bases from V and 3 bases from J, with 25 bases in between.

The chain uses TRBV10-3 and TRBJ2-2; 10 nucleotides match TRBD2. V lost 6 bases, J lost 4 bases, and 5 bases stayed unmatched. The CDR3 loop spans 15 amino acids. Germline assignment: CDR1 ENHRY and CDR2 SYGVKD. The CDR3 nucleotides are TGTGCCATCAGGGGGACTAGCGAGCCCACCGGGGAGCTGTTTTTT. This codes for CAIRGTSEPTGELFF.